The source of this T cell receptor (beta chain) is a study of OX40 agonist ivuxolimab in advanced cancers. Profiled with immunoSEQ multiplex PCR; TCRdb holds only in-frame clones, not every one. The sample includes about 50,000 clones, 70% to 90% seen only once; the top ten take about 0.76%. The CDR3 contains 19 residues. The V segment lost 5 bases and the J segment 4 bases; nucleotides outside the gene matches: 13. CDR1 and CDR2 from the germline V gene are SGHNT and YYREEE (reference sequence). This sequence joins TRBV5-4 and TRBJ2-2; 14 bases fit TRBD2. The sequences come from CD4+ or CD8+ T cells sorted from blood, collected in a trial of the OX40 agonist ivuxolimab. This TCR was recovered from an adult with an advanced solid tumor such as melanoma, head and neck, liver or kidney cancer. The CDR3 coding sequence is TGTGCCAGCAGGCCCCGGACTAGCGGGAGGTCTTCATTCACCGGGGAGCTGTTTTTT. The encoded protein is CASRPRTSGRSSFTGELFF.